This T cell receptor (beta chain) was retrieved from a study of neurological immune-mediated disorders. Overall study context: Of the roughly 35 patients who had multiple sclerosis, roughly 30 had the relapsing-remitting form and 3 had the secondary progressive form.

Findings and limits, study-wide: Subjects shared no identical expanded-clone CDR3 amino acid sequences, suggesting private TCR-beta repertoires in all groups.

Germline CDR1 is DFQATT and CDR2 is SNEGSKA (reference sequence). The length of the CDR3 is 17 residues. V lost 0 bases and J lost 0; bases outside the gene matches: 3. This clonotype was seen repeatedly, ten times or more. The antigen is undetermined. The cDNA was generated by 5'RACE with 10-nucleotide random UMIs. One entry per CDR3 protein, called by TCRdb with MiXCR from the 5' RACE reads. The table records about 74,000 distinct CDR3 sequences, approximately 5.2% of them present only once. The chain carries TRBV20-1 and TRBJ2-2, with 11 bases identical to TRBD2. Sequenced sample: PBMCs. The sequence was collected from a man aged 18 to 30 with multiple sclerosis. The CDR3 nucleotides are TGCAGTGCTAGAGATATACTAGCGGGGGCGAACACCGGGGAGCTGTTTTTT. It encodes CSARDILAGANTGELFF.